A single TCR beta chain is shown here with its context. This sample is part of a study of cytomegalovirus exposure and HLA in healthy donors. Looked up from germline, CDR1 is SGHAT and CDR2 is FQNNGV. There are 16 residues in the CDR3. Trimming removed 1 base from V and 5 bases from J; junction bases left unmatched: 5. Amplification used 60 Vbeta primers and 13 Jbeta primers. Per the authors' pipeline: Later work found about 80 million unique TCR beta chains, with 9.5 million to 12 million shared. The table came from immunoSEQ multiplex PCR; TCRdb's copy has only in-frame clones and leaves some out. V, J and clone size were drawn from that table, and D and trimming were deduced from the DNA. Among 85,000 to 120,000 clones listed, about two thirds were seen once. Unrecorded immune exposures were likely, despite nominal health at sampling.

Sequencing was performed on PBMCs. The TCR sequence derives from a boy younger than 18 in good health and CMV-seronegative. J is TRBJ1-4 and V is TRBV11-2; 9 bases are a match to TRBD1. The CDR3 DNA reads as TGTGCCAGCAGCTTAGCCGGGACAGGGACAAATGAAAAACTGTTTTTT. Protein sequence: CASSLAGTGTNEKLFF.